Reported below is one TCR beta chain. Its matching antigen is unknown. The authors prepared the TCRbeta library with unique molecular identifiers. Each CDR3 protein is one row after TCRdb ran MiXCR on the PCR reads. The sample carries 700,000 to 850,000 distinct CDR3 sequences, approximately 15% recorded once. This CDR3 is built from 16 residues. The V end lost 1 base, the J end lost 7 bases, and 23 bases lay between the germline ends. Germline V CDR1 and CDR2: DFQATT, SNEGSKA (reference sequence). These data are taken from a study of T-cell reconstitution after alpha-beta-depleted transplantation in children. Study-wide points: At one year after transplant, newly produced T cells mostly accounted for T-cell counts and diversity.

The sequence derives from a male patient aged 5 to 17 who had a stem cell transplant for acute lymphoblastic leukemia, so the T cells may come from the graft donor. V usage is TRBV20-1 and J usage is TRBJ2-7; D gene unclear. The source material was PBMCs, mostly from graft donor cells, sampled 360 days after TCRalphabeta/CD19-depleted stem cell transplant. DNA for the CDR3: TGCAGTGCTAGAGGGTCCCTTCGAGCCAACGTGGAGGAGCAGTACTTC. This codes for CSARGSLRANVEEQYF.